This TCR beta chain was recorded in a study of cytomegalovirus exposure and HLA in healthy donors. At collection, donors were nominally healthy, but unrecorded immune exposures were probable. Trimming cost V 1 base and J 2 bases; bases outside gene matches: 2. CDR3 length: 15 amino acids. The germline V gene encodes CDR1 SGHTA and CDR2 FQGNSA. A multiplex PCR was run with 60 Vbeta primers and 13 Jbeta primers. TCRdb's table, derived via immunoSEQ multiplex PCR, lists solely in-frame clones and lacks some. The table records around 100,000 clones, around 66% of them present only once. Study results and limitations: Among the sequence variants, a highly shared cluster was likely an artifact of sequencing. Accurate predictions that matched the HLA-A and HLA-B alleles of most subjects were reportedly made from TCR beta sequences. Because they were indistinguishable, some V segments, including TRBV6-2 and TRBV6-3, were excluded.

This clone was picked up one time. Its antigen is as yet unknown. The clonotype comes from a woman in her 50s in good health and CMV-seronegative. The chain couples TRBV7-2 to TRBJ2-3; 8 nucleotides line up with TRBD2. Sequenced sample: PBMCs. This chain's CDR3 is CASSLVAGITDTQYF. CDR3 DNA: TGTGCCAGCAGCTTAGTAGCGGGGATCACAGATACGCAGTATTTT.